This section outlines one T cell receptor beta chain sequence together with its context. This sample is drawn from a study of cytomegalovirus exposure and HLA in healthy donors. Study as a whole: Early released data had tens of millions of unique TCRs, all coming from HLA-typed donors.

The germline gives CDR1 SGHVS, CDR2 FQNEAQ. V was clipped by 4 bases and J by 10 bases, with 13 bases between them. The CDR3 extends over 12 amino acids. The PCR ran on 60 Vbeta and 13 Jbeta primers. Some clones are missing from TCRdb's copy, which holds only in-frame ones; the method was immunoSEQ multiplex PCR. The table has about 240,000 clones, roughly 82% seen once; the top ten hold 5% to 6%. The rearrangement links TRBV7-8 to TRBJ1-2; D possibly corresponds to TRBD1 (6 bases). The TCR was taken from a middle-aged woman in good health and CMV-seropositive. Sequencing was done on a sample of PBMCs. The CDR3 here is CASSSSTGLYTF. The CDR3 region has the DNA TGTGCCAGCAGCTCTTCGACAGGACTCTACACCTTC.